This is a list of T cell receptor beta chains from one sample in a study of cytomegalovirus exposure and HLA in healthy donors. The assay was immunoSEQ multiplex PCR, and TCRdb's table has in-frame clones only and misses some. The table lists around 170,000 clones, about three quarters of them singletons, with under 7.5% in the top ten. Sequenced material: PBMCs. Source of these receptors: a man in his forties in good health and CMV-seronegative. Both conserved end residues are part of each CDR3. A D gene is named only where the DNA matches it firmly. Only some rows state a clone size, as once, few, many or a class for expanded clones.

abundance: .
j_gene: TRBJ2-7
v_gene: TRBV25-1
d_gene: .
len: 14
CDR3nt: TGTGCCAGCAGTGAATATGGAGGGCCTCGCGAGCAGTACTTC
CDR3aa: CASSEYGGPREQYF

abundance: .
j_gene: TRBJ2-5
v_gene: TRBV30
d_gene: .
len: 14
CDR3nt: TGTGCCTGGAGTGTACCCCGGGGTTTGGAGACCCAGTACTTC
CDR3aa: CAWSVPRGLETQYF

abundance: once
j_gene: TRBJ2-1
v_gene: TRBV4-3
d_gene: TRBD1
len: 15
CDR3nt: TGCGCCAGCAGCCAAGCACAGGGGACGGGGAATGAGCAGTTCTTC
CDR3aa: CASSQAQGTGNEQFF

abundance: .
j_gene: TRBJ1-4
v_gene: TRBV5-5
d_gene: TRBD1
len: 16
CDR3nt: TGTGCCAGCAGCACCGGACAGGGGACAACTAATGAAAAACTGTTTTTT
CDR3aa: CASSTGQGTTNEKLFF

abundance: .
j_gene: TRBJ2-1
v_gene: TRBV7-6
d_gene: .
len: 15
CDR3nt: TGTGCCAGCAGCCTACTGACGGAGGCCTACAATGAGCAGTTCTTC
CDR3aa: CASSLLTEAYNEQFF

abundance: .
j_gene: TRBJ2-1
v_gene: TRBV5-1
d_gene: TRBD2
len: 19
CDR3nt: TGCGCCAGCAGCTCGGGACTAGCGGGAGGTCGAGGTATAGGCAATGAGCAGTTCTTC
CDR3aa: CASSSGLAGGRGIGNEQFF

abundance: .
j_gene: TRBJ1-2
v_gene: TRBV19
d_gene: TRBD1
len: 16
CDR3nt: TGTGCCAGTAGTATGGGGGGGGACAGGCTGAACTATGGCTACACCTTC
CDR3aa: CASSMGGDRLNYGYTF

abundance: .
j_gene: TRBJ1-1
v_gene: TRBV14
d_gene: TRBD1
len: 15
CDR3nt: TGTGCCAGCAGCCGCCAGGCAGGGGGTCTGACTGAAGCTTTCTTT
CDR3aa: CASSRQAGGLTEAFF

abundance: .
j_gene: TRBJ2-2
v_gene: TRBV27
d_gene: TRBD2
len: 16
CDR3nt: TGTGCCAGCCATCAAGGGACTAGCGCGGCCACCGGGGAGCTGTTTTTT
CDR3aa: CASHQGTSAATGELFF

abundance: few
j_gene: TRBJ1-4
v_gene: TRBV5-1
d_gene: .
len: 14
CDR3nt: TGCGCCAGCAGCTCCGGACAGAAAAGGGAAAAACTGTTTTTT
CDR3aa: CASSSGQKREKLFF

abundance: .
j_gene: TRBJ2-7
v_gene: TRBV9
d_gene: .
len: 13
CDR3nt: TGTGCCAGCAGCGGCCTCAACAGCTACGAGCAGTACTTC
CDR3aa: CASSGLNSYEQYF

abundance: once
j_gene: TRBJ1-1
v_gene: TRBV14
d_gene: TRBD1
len: 12
CDR3nt: TGTGCCAGCAGCCGGGACAGGGGGCGAGCTTTCTTT
CDR3aa: CASSRDRGRAFF

abundance: .
j_gene: TRBJ2-5
v_gene: TRBV7-8
d_gene: TRBD1
len: 15
CDR3nt: TGTGCCAGCAGCGCCCACAGGGGGCGAAAAGAGACCCAGTACTTC
CDR3aa: CASSAHRGRKETQYF

abundance: .
j_gene: TRBJ2-7
v_gene: TRBV2
d_gene: .
len: 14
CDR3nt: TGTGCCAGCAGTTTTAACTCCTTTCGGGACGAGCAGTACTTC
CDR3aa: CASSFNSFRDEQYF

abundance: few
j_gene: TRBJ2-7
v_gene: TRBV27
d_gene: .
len: 15
CDR3nt: TGTGCCAGCAGTTATAGGGGGGGCGCGACCTACGAGCAGTACTTC
CDR3aa: CASSYRGGATYEQYF

abundance: .
j_gene: TRBJ2-1
v_gene: TRBV5-1
d_gene: .
len: 16
CDR3nt: TGCGCCAGCAGCCTCTTGGCCGGGGGAACCTACAATGAGCAGTTCTTC
CDR3aa: CASSLLAGGTYNEQFF

abundance: .
j_gene: TRBJ2-3
v_gene: TRBV5-1
d_gene: .
len: 16
CDR3nt: TGCGCCAGCAGCCCAACCCTTGCGTCAAGCACAGATACGCAGTATTTT
CDR3aa: CASSPTLASSTDTQYF

abundance: .
j_gene: TRBJ2-7
v_gene: TRBV7-9
d_gene: .
len: 14
CDR3nt: TGTGCCAGCAGCTTCATTACGAGCTCCTACGAGCAGTACTTC
CDR3aa: CASSFITSSYEQYF

abundance: .
j_gene: TRBJ2-1
v_gene: TRBV5-1
d_gene: TRBD2
len: 15
CDR3nt: TGCGCCAGCAGCCCCGGGACTAGCGGGGGGGATGAGCAGTTCTTC
CDR3aa: CASSPGTSGGDEQFF

abundance: .
j_gene: TRBJ2-7
v_gene: TRBV7-2
d_gene: .
len: 13
CDR3nt: TGTGCCAGCAGCCCCGACAGAAAATACGAGCAGTACTTC
CDR3aa: CASSPDRKYEQYF

abundance: .
j_gene: TRBJ2-7
v_gene: TRBV4-1
d_gene: TRBD1
len: 17
CDR3nt: TGCGCCAGCAGCCCAAGGGATGGGACAGGGAAGTGGTACGAGCAGTACTTC
CDR3aa: CASSPRDGTGKWYEQYF

abundance: .
j_gene: TRBJ2-2
v_gene: TRBV4-3
d_gene: .
len: 16
CDR3nt: TGCGCCAGCAGCCCACGACGGACAGCGAACACCGGGGAGCTGTTTTTT
CDR3aa: CASSPRRTANTGELFF

abundance: .
j_gene: TRBJ2-5
v_gene: TRBV11-1
d_gene: TRBD2
len: 15
CDR3nt: TGTGCCAGCAGCCCCCGAGCGGGGTCCCAAGAGACCCAGTACTTC
CDR3aa: CASSPRAGSQETQYF

abundance: .
j_gene: TRBJ2-7
v_gene: TRBV7-6
d_gene: .
len: 15
CDR3nt: TGTGCCAGCACCCTGGGTTCTTACAGCTCCTACGAGCAGTACTTC
CDR3aa: CASTLGSYSSYEQYF